This T cell receptor (beta chain) was profiled in a study of blood T cell repertoires in COVID-19. Study in general: Material from acute and convalescent COVID-19 was sourced from the United States, Italy and Spain.

Repertoires were generated with immunoSEQ multiplex PCR, while TCRdb's copy carries only in-frame clones and drops some. The table shows some 300,000 clones, with approximately 90% occurring only once. Recruits, aged about 18 to 95 years, lived in 20 to 30 US areas. Cohorts were determined from participant-reported clinical history. The study recruited exposed participants who had met a COVID-19 case within 2 weeks before entry. The V gene lost 1 base and the J gene lost 7 bases, with 14 bases spanning the gap. Germline V gives CDR1 SGDLS, CDR2 YYNGEE. The CDR3 runs 14 residues. The sequence was collected from a woman aged 25 to 45 who had been exposed to COVID-19. The rearrangement joins TRBV9 to TRBJ1-2; a weak D match, TRBD1 (6 bases). The sequencing input was PBMCs or T cells enriched from blood (not recorded which). The CDR3: CASSVFQGIGGYTF. The CDR3, as DNA: TGTGCCAGCAGCGTATTTCAGGGGATTGGTGGCTACACCTTC.